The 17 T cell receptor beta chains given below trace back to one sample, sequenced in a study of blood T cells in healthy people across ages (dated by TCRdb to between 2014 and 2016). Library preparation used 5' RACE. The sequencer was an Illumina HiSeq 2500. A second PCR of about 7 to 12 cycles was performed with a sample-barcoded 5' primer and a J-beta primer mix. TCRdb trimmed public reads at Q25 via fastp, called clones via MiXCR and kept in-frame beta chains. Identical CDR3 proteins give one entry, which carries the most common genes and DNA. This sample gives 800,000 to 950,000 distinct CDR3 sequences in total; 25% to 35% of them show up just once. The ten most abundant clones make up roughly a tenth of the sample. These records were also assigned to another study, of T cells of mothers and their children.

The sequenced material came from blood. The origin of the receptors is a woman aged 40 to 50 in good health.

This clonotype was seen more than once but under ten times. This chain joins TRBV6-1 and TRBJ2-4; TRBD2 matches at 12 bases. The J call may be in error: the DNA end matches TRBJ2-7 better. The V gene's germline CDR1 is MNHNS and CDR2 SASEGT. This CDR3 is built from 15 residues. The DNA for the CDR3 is TGTGCCAGCAGTGAACTAGCGGGGGGGATCTACGAGCAGTACTTC. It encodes CASSELAGGIYEQYF.

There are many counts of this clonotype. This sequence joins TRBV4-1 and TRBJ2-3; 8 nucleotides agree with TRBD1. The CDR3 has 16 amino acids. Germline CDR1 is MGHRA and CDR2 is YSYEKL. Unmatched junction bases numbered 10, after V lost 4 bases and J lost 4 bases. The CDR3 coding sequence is TGCGCCAGCAGCCCACTAGGGCAGGGGGCATCAGATACGCAGTATTTT. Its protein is CASSPLGQGASDTQYF.

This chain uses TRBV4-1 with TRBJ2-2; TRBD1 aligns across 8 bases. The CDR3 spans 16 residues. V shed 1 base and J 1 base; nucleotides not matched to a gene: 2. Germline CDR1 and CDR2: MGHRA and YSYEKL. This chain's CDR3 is CASSQGGTGNTGELFF. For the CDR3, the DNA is TGCGCCAGCAGCCAAGGAGGGACAGGGAACACCGGGGAGCTGTTTTTT.

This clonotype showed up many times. CDR3 loop: CSARAGLAKNIQYF. The CDR3 nucleotides read TGCAGTGCTAGAGCCGGACTAGCCAAAAACATTCAGTACTTC. The chain combines TRBV20-1 with TRBJ2-4; weak D call: TRBD2 (5 bases). Germline V gene data show CDR1 as DFQATT and CDR2 as SNEGSKA (reference sequence). This CDR3 has 14 residues. V lost 1 base and J lost 0, with 7 bases in between.

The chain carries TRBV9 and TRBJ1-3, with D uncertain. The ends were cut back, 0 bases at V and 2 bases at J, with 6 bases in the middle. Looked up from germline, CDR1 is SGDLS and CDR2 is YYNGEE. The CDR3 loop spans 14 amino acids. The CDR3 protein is CASSVAVTGNTIYF. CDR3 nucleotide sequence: TGTGCCAGCAGCGTAGCGGTGACTGGAAACACCATATATTTT.

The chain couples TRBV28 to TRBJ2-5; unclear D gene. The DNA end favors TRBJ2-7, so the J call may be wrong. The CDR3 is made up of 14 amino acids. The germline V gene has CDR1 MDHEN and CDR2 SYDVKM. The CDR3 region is CASSLMWGNYEQYF. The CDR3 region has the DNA TGTGCCAGCAGTTTAATGTGGGGAAACTACGAGCAGTACTTC.

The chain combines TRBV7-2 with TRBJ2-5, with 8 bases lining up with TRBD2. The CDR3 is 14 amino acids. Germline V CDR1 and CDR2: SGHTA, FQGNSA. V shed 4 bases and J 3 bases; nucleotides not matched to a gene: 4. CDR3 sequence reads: CASSSSGGKETQYF. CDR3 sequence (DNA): TGTGCCAGCAGCTCCAGCGGGGGAAAAGAGACCCAGTACTTC.

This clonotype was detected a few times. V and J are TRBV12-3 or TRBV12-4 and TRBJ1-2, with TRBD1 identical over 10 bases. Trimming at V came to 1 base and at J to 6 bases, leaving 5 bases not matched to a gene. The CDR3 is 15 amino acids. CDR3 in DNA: TGTGCCAGCAGTTTAGGGTCCGGGACAGGGGATGGCTACACCTTC. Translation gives CASSLGSGTGDGYTF.

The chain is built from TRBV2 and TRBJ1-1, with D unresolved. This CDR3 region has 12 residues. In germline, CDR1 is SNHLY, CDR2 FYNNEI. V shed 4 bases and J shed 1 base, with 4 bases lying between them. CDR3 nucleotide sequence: TGTGCCAGCAGTGCAGAGAACACTGAAGCTTTCTTT. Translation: CASSAENTEAFF.

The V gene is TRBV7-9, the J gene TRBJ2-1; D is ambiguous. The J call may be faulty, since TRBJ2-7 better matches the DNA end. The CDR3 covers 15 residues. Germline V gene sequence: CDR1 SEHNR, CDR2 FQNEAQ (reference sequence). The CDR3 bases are TGTGCCAGCAGCTTATGGGGTGTCTCCTACAATGAGCAGTACTTC. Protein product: CASSLWGVSYNEQYF.

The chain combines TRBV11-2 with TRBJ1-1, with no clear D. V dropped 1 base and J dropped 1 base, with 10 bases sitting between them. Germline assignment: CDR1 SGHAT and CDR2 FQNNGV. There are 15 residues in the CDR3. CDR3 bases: TGTGCCAGCAGCTTAGCCGCGGGGTGGAACACTGAAGCTTTCTTT. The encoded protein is CASSLAAGWNTEAFF.

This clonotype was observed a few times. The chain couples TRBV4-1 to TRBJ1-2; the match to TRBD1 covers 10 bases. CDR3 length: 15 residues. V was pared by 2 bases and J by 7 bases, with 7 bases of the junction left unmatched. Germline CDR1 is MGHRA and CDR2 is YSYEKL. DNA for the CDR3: TGCGCCAGCAGCCAACCCCGGGACAGGGGAGGTGGCTACACCTTC. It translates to CASSQPRDRGGGYTF.

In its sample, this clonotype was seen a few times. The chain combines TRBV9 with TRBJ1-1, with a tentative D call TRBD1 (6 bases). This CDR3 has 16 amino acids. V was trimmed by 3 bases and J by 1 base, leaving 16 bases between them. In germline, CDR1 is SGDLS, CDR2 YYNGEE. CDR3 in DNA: TGTGCCAGCAGCGAGCCCAAGGGGGGGACGAACACTGAAGCTTTCTTT. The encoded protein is CASSEPKGGTNTEAFF.

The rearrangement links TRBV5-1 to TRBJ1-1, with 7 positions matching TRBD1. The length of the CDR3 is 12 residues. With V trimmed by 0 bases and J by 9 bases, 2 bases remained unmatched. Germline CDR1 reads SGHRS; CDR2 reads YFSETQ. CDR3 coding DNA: TGCGCCAGCAGCTTGGCGAGGGGGCAAGCTTTCTTT. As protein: CASSLARGQAFF.

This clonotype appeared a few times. CDR3 in amino acids: CASSSRWTGAEKLFF. The CDR3 coding sequence is TGTGCCAGCAGCTCCCGGTGGACAGGGGCGGAAAAACTGTTTTTT. The chain is built from TRBV5-5 and TRBJ1-4; 9 bases match TRBD1. Trimming at V came to 3 bases and at J to 8 bases, leaving 8 bases not matched to a gene. The CDR3 runs 15 residues. The germline CDR1 and CDR2 sequences are SGHKS and YYEKEE (reference sequence).

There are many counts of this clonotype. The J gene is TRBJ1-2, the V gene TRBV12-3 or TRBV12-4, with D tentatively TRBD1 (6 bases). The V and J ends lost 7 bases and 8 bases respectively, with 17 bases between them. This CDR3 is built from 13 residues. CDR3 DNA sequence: TGTGCCAGCACTGAGACAGGCCCTCTAGGCTACACCTTC. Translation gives CASTETGPLGYTF.

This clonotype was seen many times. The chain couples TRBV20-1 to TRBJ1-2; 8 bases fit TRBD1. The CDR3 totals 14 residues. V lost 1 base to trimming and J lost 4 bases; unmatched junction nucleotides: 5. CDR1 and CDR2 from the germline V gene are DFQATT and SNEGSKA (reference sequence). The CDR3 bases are TGCAGTGCTAGAGCAGGACAGGGTCTCTATGGCTACACCTTC. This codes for CSARAGQGLYGYTF.